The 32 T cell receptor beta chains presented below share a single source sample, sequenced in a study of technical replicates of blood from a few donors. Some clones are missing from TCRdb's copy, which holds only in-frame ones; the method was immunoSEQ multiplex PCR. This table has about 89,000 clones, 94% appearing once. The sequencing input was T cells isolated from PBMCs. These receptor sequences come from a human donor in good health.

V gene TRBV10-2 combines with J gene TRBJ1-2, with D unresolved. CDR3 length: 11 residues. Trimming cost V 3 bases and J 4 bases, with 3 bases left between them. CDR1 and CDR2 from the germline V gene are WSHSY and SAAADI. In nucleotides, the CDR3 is TGCGCCAGCAGTGACAGCTATGGCTACACCTTC. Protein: CASSDSYGYTF.

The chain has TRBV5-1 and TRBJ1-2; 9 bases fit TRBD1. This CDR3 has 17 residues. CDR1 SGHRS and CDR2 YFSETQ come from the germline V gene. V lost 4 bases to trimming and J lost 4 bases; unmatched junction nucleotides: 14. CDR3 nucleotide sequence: TGCGCCAGCAGCGTTTCGACGGGGGGGACAGGGAGCTATGGCTACACCTTC. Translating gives CASSVSTGGTGSYGYTF.

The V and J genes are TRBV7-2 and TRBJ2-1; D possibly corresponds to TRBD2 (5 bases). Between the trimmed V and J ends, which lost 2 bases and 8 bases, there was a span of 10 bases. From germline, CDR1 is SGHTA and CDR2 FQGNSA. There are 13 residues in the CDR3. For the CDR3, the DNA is TGTGCCAGCAGCTTATCGAGAGGGCATGAGCAGTTCTTC. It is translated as CASSLSRGHEQFF.

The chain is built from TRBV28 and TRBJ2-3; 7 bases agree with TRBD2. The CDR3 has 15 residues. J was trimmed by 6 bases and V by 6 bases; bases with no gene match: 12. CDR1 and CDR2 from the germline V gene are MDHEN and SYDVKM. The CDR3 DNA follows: TGTGCCAGCAGGGGGGGAGGGCCACCCCAGGATACGCAGTATTTT. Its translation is CASRGGGPPQDTQYF.

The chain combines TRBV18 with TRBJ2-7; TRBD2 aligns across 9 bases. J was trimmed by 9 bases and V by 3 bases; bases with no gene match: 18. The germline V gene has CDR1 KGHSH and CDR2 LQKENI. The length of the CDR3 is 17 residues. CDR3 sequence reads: CASSPLTSGLSYEGQYF. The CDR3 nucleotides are TGTGCCAGCTCACCCCTTACTAGCGGGCTATCCTACGAAGGGCAGTACTTC.

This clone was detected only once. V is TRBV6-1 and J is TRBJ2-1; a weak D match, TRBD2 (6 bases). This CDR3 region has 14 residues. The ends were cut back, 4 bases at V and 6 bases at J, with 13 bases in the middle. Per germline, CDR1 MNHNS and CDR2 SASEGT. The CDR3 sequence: CASSVHSGSNEQFF. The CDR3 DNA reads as TGTGCCAGCAGTGTGCATTCCGGGAGCAATGAGCAGTTCTTC.

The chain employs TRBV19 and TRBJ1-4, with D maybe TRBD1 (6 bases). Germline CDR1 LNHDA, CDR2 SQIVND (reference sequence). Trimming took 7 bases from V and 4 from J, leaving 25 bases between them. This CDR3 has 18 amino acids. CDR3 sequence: CASTQSQGRGTYNEKLFF. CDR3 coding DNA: TGTGCCAGTACCCAATCACAGGGTCGGGGAACCTATAATGAAAAACTGTTTTTT.

CDR3 region: CATSPQWKETGPNEQFF. CDR3 DNA: TGTGCCACCAGCCCACAATGGAAGGAGACAGGACCCAATGAGCAGTTCTTC. The J gene is TRBJ2-1, the V gene TRBV15; possible D gene TRBD1, 6 bases. This CDR3 contains 17 residues. V dropped 5 bases and J dropped 6 bases, with 23 bases sitting between them. In germline, CDR1 is LNHNV, CDR2 YYDKDF (reference sequence).

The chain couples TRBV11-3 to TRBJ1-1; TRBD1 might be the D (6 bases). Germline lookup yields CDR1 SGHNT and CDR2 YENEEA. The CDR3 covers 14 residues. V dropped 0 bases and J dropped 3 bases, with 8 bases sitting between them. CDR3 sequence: CASSLEGQDTEAFF. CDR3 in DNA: TGTGCCAGCAGCTTAGAGGGACAAGACACTGAAGCTTTCTTT.

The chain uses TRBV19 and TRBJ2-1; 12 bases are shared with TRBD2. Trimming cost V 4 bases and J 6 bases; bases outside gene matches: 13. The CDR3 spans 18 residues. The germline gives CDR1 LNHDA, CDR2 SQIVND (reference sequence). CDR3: CASSTPGASGREGNEQFF. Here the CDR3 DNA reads TGTGCCAGTAGTACCCCGGGGGCTAGCGGGAGGGAGGGCAATGAGCAGTTCTTC.

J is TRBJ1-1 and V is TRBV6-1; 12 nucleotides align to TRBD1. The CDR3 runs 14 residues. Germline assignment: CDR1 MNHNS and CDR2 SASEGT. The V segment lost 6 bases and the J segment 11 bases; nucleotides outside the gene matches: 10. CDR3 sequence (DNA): TGTGCCAGCAGATTGGGACAGGGGGCTCGTGGGGCTTTCTTT. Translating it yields CASRLGQGARGAFF.

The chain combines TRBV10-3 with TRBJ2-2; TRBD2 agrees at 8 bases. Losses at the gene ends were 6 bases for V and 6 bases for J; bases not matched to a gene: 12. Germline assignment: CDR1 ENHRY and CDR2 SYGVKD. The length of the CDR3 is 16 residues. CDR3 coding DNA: TGTGCCATCAGGATGGGAAGCGGGGGAGAAGCCGGGGAGCTGTTTTTT. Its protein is CAIRMGSGGEAGELFF.

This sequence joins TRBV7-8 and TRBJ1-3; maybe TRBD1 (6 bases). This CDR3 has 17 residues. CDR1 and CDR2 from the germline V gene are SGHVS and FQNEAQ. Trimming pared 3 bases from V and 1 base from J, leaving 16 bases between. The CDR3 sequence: CASSFQGFPSSGNTIYF. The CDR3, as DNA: TGTGCCAGCAGCTTCCAGGGGTTCCCTTCTTCTGGAAACACCATATATTTT. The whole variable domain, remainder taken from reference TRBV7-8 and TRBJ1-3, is GAGVSQSPRYKVAKRGQDVALRCDPISGHVSLFWYQQALGQGPEFLTYFQNEAQLDKSGLPSDRFFAERPEGSVSTLKIQRTQQEDSAVYLCASSFQGFPSSGNTIYFGEGSWLTVV.

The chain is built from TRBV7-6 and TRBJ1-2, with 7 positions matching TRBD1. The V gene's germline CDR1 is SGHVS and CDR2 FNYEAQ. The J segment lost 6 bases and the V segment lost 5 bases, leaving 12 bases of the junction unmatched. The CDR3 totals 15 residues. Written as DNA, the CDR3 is TGTGCCAGCAGCCCCCGGACAGGTTCGTTTGATGGCTACACCTTC. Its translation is CASSPRTGSFDGYTF.

The CDR3 coding sequence is TGTGCCAGCAGCTTCGGACTGGACTACACCTTC. Translation gives CASSFGLDYTF. The V gene is TRBV11-3, the J gene TRBJ1-2; D unresolved. The CDR3 spans 11 residues. V was clipped by 3 bases and J by 10 bases, with 9 bases between them. Germline V gives CDR1 SGHNT, CDR2 YENEEA.

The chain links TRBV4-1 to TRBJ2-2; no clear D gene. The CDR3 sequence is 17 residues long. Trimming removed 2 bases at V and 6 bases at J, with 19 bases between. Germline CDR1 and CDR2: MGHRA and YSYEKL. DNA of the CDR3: TGCGCCAGCAGCCAACGCAGACACGTATCGACACCCGGGGAGCTGTTTTTT. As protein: CASSQRRHVSTPGELFF.

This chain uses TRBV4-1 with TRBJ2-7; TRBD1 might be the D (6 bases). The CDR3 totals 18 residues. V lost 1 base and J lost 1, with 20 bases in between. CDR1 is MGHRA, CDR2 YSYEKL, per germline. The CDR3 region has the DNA TGCGCCAGCAGCCAAGGCTCAGGGAGCCAGGGGAAGTCCTACGAGCAGTACTTC. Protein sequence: CASSQGSGSQGKSYEQYF.

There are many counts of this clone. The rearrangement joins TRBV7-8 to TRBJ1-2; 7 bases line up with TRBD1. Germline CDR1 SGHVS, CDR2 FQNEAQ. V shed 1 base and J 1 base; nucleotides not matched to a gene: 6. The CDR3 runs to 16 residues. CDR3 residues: CASSLGGQSLNYGYTF. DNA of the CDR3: TGTGCCAGCAGCTTAGGGGGACAGTCTCTTAACTATGGCTACACCTTC.

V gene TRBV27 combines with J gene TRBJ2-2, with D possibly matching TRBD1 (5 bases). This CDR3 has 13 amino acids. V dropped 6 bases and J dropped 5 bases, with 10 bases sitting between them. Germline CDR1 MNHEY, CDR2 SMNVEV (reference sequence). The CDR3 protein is CASRLQVTGELFF. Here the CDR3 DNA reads TGTGCCAGCAGACTACAGGTGACCGGGGAGCTGTTTTTT.

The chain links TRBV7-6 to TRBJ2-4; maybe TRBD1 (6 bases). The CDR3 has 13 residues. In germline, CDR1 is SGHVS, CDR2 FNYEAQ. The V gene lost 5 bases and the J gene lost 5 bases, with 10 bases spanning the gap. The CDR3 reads CASSAKGENIQYF. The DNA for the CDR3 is TGTGCCAGCAGCGCAAAGGGGGAAAACATTCAGTACTTC.

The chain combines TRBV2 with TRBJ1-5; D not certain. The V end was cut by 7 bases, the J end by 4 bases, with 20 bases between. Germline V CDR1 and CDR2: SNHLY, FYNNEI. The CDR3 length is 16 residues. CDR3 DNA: TGTGCCAGCACCTTAAGTCGAGGGAGTCTAAATCAGCCCCAGCATTTT. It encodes CASTLSRGSLNQPQHF.

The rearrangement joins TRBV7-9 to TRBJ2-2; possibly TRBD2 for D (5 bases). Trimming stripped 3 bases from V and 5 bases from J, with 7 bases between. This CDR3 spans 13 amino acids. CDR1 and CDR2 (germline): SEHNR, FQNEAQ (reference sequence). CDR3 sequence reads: CASSFERTGELFF. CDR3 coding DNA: TGTGCCAGCAGCTTTGAGCGGACCGGGGAGCTGTTTTTT.

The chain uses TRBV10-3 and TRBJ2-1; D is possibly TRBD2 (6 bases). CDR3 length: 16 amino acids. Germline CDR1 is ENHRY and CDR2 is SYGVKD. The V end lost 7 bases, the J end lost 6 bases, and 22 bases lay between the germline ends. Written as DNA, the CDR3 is TGTGCCATCACCCCGAGAGCAGGAGGGCCGGGCAATGAGCAGTTCTTC. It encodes CAITPRAGGPGNEQFF.

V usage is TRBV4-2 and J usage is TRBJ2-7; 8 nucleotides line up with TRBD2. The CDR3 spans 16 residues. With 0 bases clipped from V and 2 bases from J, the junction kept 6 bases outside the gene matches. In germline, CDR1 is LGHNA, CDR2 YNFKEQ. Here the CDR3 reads CASSQDAGGLTYEQYF. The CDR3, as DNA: TGTGCCAGCAGCCAAGATGCGGGAGGCCTTACCTACGAGCAGTACTTC.

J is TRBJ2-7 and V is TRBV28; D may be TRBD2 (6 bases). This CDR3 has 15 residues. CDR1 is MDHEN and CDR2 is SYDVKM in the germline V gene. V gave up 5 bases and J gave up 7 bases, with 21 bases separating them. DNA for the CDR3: TGTGCCAGCAGTCCCCGATGGGAGGCCAGCATGGAGCAGTACTTC. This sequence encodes CASSPRWEASMEQYF.

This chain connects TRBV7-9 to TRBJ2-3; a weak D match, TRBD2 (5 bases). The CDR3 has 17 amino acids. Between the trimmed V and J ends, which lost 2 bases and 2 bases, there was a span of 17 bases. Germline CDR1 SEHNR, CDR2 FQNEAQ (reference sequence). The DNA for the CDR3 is TGTGCCAGCAGCTTACAACCTGGATGGGAGAACACAGATACGCAGTATTTT. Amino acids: CASSLQPGWENTDTQYF. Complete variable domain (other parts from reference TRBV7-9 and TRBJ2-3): DTGVSQNPRHKITKRGQNVTFRCDPISEHNRLYWYRQTLGQGPEFLTYFQNEAQLEKSRLLSDRFSAERPKGSFSTLEIQRTEQGDSAMYLCASSLQPGWENTDTQYFGPGTRLTVL.

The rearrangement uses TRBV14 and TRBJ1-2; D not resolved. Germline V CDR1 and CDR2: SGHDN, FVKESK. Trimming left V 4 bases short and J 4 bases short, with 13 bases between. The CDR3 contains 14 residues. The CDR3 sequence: CASSPGLGPYGYTF. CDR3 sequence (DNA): TGTGCCAGCAGCCCCGGGTTAGGCCCCTATGGCTACACCTTC.

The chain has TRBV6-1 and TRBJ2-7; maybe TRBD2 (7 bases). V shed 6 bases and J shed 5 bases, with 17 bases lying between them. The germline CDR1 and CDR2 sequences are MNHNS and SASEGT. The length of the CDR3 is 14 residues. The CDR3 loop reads CASRPGRGADEQYF. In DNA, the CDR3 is TGTGCCAGCAGACCGGGACGGGGGGCAGACGAGCAGTACTTC.

The DNA of the CDR3 is TGTGCCAGCAGATACCGGGACACAAAGCGGGGGGGTACCTACGAGCAGTACTTC. As protein: CASRYRDTKRGGTYEQYF. The chain has TRBV5-5 and TRBJ2-7; TRBD2 matches at 10 bases. From germline, CDR1 is SGHKS and CDR2 YYEKEE (reference sequence). After removal of 5 bases from V and 2 bases from J, the junction contained 16 bases not matched to a gene. This CDR3 comprises 18 residues.

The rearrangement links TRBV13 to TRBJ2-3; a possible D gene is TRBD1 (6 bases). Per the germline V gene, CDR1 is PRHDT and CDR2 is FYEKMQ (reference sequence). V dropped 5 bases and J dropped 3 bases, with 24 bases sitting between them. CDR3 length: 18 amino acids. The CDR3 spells CASSAPPRRGQQTDTQYF. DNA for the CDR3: TGTGCCAGCAGCGCCCCCCCACGACGCGGACAGCAAACAGATACGCAGTATTTT.

The CDR3 reads CASTPGTDNNEQFF. As DNA, the CDR3 is TGCGCCAGCACGCCCGGGACAGATAACAATGAGCAGTTCTTC. The rearrangement links TRBV5-1 to TRBJ2-1, with 7 bases fitting TRBD1. The length of the CDR3 is 14 residues. The germline CDR1 and CDR2 sequences are SGHRS and YFSETQ. V dropped 6 bases and J dropped 5; count of bases not matched to a gene: 8.

The CDR3 spells CASRSGQGAGEQYF. The CDR3 DNA sequence: TGCGCCAGCAGGTCGGGACAGGGGGCCGGCGAGCAGTACTTC. The chain has TRBV10-2 and TRBJ2-7; 12 bases line up with TRBD1. The CDR3 consists of 14 residues. V shed 6 bases and J 6 bases; nucleotides not matched to a gene: 6. In germline, CDR1 is WSHSY, CDR2 SAAADI.